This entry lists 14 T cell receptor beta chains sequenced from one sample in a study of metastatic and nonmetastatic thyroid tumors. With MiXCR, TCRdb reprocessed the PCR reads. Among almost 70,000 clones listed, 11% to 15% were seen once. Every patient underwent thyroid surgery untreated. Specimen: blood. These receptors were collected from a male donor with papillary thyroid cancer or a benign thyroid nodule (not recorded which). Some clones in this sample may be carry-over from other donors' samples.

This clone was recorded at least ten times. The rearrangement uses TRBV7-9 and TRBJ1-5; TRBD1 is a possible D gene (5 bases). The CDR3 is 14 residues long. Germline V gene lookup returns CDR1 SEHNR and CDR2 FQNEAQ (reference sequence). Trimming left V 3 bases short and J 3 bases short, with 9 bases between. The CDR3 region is CASSFMDNNQPQHF. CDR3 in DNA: TGTGCCAGCAGCTTTATGGACAACAATCAGCCCCAGCATTTT.

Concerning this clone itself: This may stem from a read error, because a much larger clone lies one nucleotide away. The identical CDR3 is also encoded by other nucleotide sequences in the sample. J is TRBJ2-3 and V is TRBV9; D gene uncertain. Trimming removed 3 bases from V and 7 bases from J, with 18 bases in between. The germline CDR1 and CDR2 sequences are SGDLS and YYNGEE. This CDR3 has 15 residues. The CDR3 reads CASSATSGEANTQYF. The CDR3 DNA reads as TGTGCCAGCAGCGCAACATCGGGCGAGGCCAATACGCAGTATTTT.

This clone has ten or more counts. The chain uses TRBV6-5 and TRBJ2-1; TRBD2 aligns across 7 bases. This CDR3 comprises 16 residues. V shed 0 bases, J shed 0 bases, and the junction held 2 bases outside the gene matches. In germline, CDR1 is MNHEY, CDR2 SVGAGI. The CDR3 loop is CASSYSGGSSYNEQFF. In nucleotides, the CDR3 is TGTGCCAGCAGTTACTCGGGCGGGAGCTCCTACAATGAGCAGTTCTTC.

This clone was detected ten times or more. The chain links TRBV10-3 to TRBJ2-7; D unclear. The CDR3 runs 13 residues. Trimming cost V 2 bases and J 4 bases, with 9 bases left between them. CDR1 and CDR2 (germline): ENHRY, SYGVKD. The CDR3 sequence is CAISEGDRYEQYV. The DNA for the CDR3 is TGTGCCATCAGTGAGGGAGACCGTTACGAGCAGTACGTC.

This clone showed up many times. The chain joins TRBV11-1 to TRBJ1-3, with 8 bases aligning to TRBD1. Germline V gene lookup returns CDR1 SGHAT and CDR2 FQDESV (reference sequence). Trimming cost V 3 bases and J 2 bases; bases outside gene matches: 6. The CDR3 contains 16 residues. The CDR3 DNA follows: TGTGCCAGCAGCTTCAATGGACAGGGCGCTGGAAACACCATATATTTT. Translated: CASSFNGQGAGNTIYF.

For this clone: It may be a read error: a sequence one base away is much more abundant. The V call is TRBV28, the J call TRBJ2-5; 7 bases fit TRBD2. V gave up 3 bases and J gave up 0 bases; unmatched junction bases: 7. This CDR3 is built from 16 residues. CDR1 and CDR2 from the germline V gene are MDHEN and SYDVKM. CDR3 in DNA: TGTGCCAGCAGTTTTGGGGGGGAGGGGAACCAAGAGACCCAGTACTTC. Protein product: CASSFGGEGNQETQYF.

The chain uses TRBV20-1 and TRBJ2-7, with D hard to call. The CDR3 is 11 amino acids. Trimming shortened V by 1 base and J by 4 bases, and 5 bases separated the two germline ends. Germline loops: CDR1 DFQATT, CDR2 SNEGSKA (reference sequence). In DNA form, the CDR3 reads TGCAGTGCTAGAGGGGCATACGAGCAGTACGTC. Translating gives CSARGAYEQYV.

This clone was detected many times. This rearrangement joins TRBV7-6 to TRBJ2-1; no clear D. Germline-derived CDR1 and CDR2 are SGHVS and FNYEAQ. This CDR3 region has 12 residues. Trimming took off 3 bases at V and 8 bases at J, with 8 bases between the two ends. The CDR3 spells CASSLGEHEQFF. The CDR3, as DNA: TGTGCCAGCAGCTTGGGCGAGCATGAGCAGTTCTTC.

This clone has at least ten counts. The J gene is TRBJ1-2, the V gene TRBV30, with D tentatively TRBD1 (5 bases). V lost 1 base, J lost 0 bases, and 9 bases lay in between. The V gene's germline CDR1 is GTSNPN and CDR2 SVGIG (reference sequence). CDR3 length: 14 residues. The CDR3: CAWSAKGPNYGYTF. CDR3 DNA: TGTGCCTGGAGTGCGAAGGGACCTAACTATGGCTACACCTTC.

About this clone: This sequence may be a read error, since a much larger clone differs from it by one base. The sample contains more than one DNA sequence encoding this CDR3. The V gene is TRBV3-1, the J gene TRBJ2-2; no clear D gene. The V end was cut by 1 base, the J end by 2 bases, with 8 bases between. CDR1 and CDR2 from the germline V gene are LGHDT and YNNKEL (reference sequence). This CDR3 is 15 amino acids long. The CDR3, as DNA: TGTGCCAGCAGCCAAGGGGGTCTTAACACCGGGGAGCTGTTTTTT. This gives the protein CASSQGGLNTGELFF. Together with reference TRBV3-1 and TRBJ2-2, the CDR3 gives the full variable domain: DTAVSQTPKYLVTQMGNDKSIKCEQNLGHDTMYWYKQDSKKFLKIMFSYNNKELIINETVPNRFSPKSPDKAHLNLHINSLELGDSAVYFCASSQGGLNTGELFFGEGSRLTVL.

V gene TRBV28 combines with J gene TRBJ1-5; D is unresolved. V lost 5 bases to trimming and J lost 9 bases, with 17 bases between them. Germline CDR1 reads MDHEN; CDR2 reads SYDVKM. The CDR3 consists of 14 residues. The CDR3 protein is CASSLNQDPSPQHF. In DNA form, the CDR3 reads TGTGCCAGCAGTCTCAATCAGGACCCCTCGCCCCAGCATTTT.

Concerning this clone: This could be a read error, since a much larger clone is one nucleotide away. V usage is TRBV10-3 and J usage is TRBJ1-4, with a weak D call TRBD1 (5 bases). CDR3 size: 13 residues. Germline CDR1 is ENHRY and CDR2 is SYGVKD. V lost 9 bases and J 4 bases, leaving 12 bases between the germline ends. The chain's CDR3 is CAIGHPLNEKLFF. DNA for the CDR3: TGTGCCATTGGACATCCCCTTAATGAAAAACTGTTTTTT.

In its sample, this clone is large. In DNA, the CDR3 is TGTGCCAGTACCTTGACCTGGGGGGGGGAGCTGTTTTTT. This codes for CASTLTWGGELFF. This chain joins TRBV19 and TRBJ2-2; D may correspond to TRBD1 or TRBD2 (5 bases each). The germline CDR1 and CDR2 sequences are LNHDA and SQIVND (reference sequence). V lost 7 bases and J lost 8, with 14 bases in between. The CDR3 length is 13 residues. The entire variable domain, with the rest obtained from reference TRBV19 and TRBJ2-2, is as follows: DGGITQSPKYLFRKEGQNVTLSCEQNLNHDAMYWYRQDPGQGLRLIYYSQIVNDFQKGDIAEGYSVSREKKESFPLTVTSAQKNPTAFYLCASTLTWGGELFFGEGSRLTVL.

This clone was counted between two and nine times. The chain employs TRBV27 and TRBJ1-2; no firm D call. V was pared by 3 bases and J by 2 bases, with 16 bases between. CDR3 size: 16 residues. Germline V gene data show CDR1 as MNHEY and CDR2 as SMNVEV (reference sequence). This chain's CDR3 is CASSLAGCLSNYGYTF. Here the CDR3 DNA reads TGTGCCAGCAGTTTGGCCGGTTGCCTATCCAACTATGGCTACACCTTC.